Presented here are 13 T cell receptor beta chains from one specimen sequenced in a study of blood T cell repertoires in COVID-19. Using immunoSEQ multiplex PCR, the repertoire was profiled, and TCRdb retains in-frame clones only, with some absent. The sample has 200,000 to 300,000 clones; 65% to 90% are singletons. The source material was peripheral blood. The receptors stem from a middle-aged man who had recovered from COVID-19.

For the CDR3, the DNA is TGTGCCAGTGCGAATCAGGTGAACACTGAAGCTTTCTTT. Amino acid sequence: CASANQVNTEAFF. The chain joins TRBV19 to TRBJ1-1; no clear D gene. CDR1 is LNHDA and CDR2 is SQIVND in the germline V gene (reference sequence). The CDR3 consists of 13 residues. The germline V and J ends were trimmed by 8 bases and 0 bases, with 10 bases remaining between them. The complete variable domain, with remaining parts taken from reference TRBV19 and TRBJ1-1, reads DGGITQSPKYLFRKEGQNVTLSCEQNLNHDAMYWYRQDPGQGLRLIYYSQIVNDFQKGDIAEGYSVSREKKESFPLTVTSAQKNPTAFYLCASANQVNTEAFFGQGTRLTVV.

V and J are TRBV19 and TRBJ1-2; TRBD1 is a possible D gene (6 bases). This CDR3 spans 15 amino acids. Germline lookup yields CDR1 LNHDA and CDR2 SQIVND (reference sequence). The V and J ends lost 4 bases and 8 bases respectively, with 20 bases between them. This CDR3 reads CASSTRGALDRGYTF. The CDR3 DNA sequence: TGTGCCAGTAGTACGCGGGGGGCGCTTGATAGGGGCTACACCTTC.

The chain employs TRBV7-2 and TRBJ1-2; D uncertain. Trimming stripped 6 bases from V and 3 bases from J, with 17 bases between. This CDR3 has 15 residues. In germline, CDR1 is SGHTA, CDR2 FQGNSA. This CDR3 reads CASSKHKEFDYGYTF. The CDR3 DNA sequence: TGTGCCAGCAGTAAACACAAGGAGTTCGACTATGGCTACACCTTC.

This clone was counted many times. V and J are TRBV3-1 (or the pseudogene TRBV3-2) and TRBJ2-2; D remains ambiguous. V was shortened by 0 bases and J by 9 bases, with 11 bases between the two germline ends. The germline CDR1 and CDR2 sequences are LGHDT and YNNKEL (reference sequence). This CDR3 has 14 amino acids. CDR3 sequence: CASSQDTVVRELFF. DNA of the CDR3: TGTGCCAGCAGCCAAGATACTGTGGTGAGGGAGCTGTTTTTT.

The chain recombines TRBV3-1 (or the pseudogene TRBV3-2) with TRBJ2-5; unclear D gene. The CDR3 contains 14 residues. The germline V and J ends were trimmed by 2 bases and 2 bases, with 9 bases remaining between them. Germline V gives CDR1 LGHDT, CDR2 YNNKEL (reference sequence). The CDR3 reads CASSQSPVQETQYF. In nucleotides, the CDR3 is TGTGCCAGCAGCCAATCACCGGTGCAAGAGACCCAGTACTTC.

This clone was counted a few times. V usage is TRBV5-1 and J usage is TRBJ2-7, with TRBD1 identical over 10 bases. This CDR3 comprises 15 residues. With 0 bases clipped from V and 4 bases from J, the junction kept 4 bases outside the gene matches. CDR1 and CDR2 (germline): SGHRS, YFSETQ. DNA for the CDR3: TGCGCCAGCAGCTTGGCCGGGACAGGGGTTTACGAGCAGTACTTC. Its protein product is CASSLAGTGVYEQYF.

J is TRBJ2-5 and V is TRBV19; 13 bases match TRBD2. The CDR3 sequence is 14 residues long. CDR1 and CDR2 from the germline V gene are LNHDA and SQIVND (reference sequence). Losses at the gene ends were 6 bases for V and 7 bases for J; bases not matched to a gene: 5. CDR3 region: CASSRTSGSGTQYF. The CDR3 DNA reads TGTGCCAGTAGCCGGACTAGCGGGAGTGGGACCCAGTACTTC.

This chain uses TRBV6-6 with TRBJ2-3, with unresolved D. Germline-derived CDR1 and CDR2 are MNHNY and SVGAGI (reference sequence). Deletions cut 5 bases from V and 7 bases from J, with 13 bases between. The CDR3 totals 13 residues. CDR3 sequence (DNA): TGTGCCAGCAGTAACCGTGAGCCGTATACGCAGTATTTT. Translated: CASSNREPYTQYF.

This clone was observed at least ten times. The V gene is TRBV30, the J gene TRBJ2-7, with D possibly TRBD2 on 5 matching bases. The CDR3 totals 12 residues. V dropped 0 bases and J dropped 7 bases, with 10 bases sitting between them. CDR1 is GTSNPN, CDR2 SVGIG, per germline (reference sequence). Here the CDR3 reads CAWSVLAWEQYF. CDR3 coding DNA: TGTGCCTGGAGTGTCCTAGCCTGGGAGCAGTACTTC.

The chain links TRBV7-6 to TRBJ2-7; TRBD2 matches at 10 bases. The length of the CDR3 is 15 residues. The trim removed 4 bases at V and 3 bases at J, leaving 6 bases unmatched. CDR1 is SGHVS and CDR2 is FNYEAQ in the germline V gene. The CDR3 nucleotides are TGTGCCAGCAGCTGGCTTAGCGGGGGGAGCTACGAGCAGTACTTC. Amino acids: CASSWLSGGSYEQYF.

The chain links TRBV9 to TRBJ2-2; no reliable D call. The ends were cut back, 3 bases at V and 4 bases at J, with 7 bases in the middle. CDR3 length: 13 residues. CDR1 SGDLS and CDR2 YYNGEE come from the germline V gene. Here the CDR3 reads CASSEQLTGELFF. The CDR3 DNA sequence: TGTGCCAGCAGCGAACAGCTCACCGGGGAGCTGTTTTTT.

This clone was recorded a few times. The chain couples TRBV7-9 to TRBJ2-1; TRBD1 might be the D (6 bases). In germline, CDR1 is SEHNR, CDR2 FQNEAQ (reference sequence). This CDR3 is built from 17 residues. V was cut by 2 bases and J by 3 bases, with 17 bases left in between. This chain's CDR3 is CASSLPTTTGFYNEQFF. In DNA, the CDR3 is TGTGCCAGCAGCTTACCTACTACCACAGGGTTCTACAATGAGCAGTTCTTC.

The chain uses TRBV27 and TRBJ2-5; D not certain. Trimming removed 3 bases from V and 4 bases from J, with 12 bases in between. This CDR3 has 14 residues. CDR1 is MNHEY and CDR2 is SMNVEV in the germline V gene (reference sequence). The CDR3 DNA reads as TGTGCCAGCAGTTTGGAGAGGTTTCGAGAGACCCAGTACTTC. Translating it yields CASSLERFRETQYF.